The 28 T cell receptor beta chains given below trace back to one sample, sequenced in a study of T cell clonality in common variable immunodeficiency. For these receptors, no antigen is known. The assay was immunoSEQ multiplex PCR, and TCRdb's table has in-frame clones only and misses some. The sample was found to contain just over 20,000 clones, and every one recurs. Study-wide results and limits: Common variable immunodeficiency TCR beta sequences reportedly had fewer deletions and N-nucleotide insertions.

Sequencing was performed on peripheral blood mononuclear cells. These receptors all come from a human donor with common variable immunodeficiency.

This clone was detected ten times or more. The DNA ends 3 residues before the CDR3 does, and the rest of the CDR3 is filled in from the germline J gene. The J gene is TRBJ2-7, the V gene TRBV7-8, with D perhaps matching TRBD2 (6 bases). The V gene lost 1 base and the J gene lost 1 base, with 8 bases spanning the gap. Germline loops: CDR1 SGHVS, CDR2 FQNEAQ. The CDR3 length is 14 residues. The covered CDR3 bases are TGTGCCAGCAGCTTAGGTGGGGGGTCCTACGAG. Its translation: CASSLGGGSYE. The CDR3 as a whole reads CASSLGGGSYEQYF.

This clone has ten or more counts. The DNA ends 3 residues before the CDR3 does, and the rest of the CDR3 is filled in from the germline J gene. V is TRBV30 and J is TRBJ1-4; D not resolved. The length of the CDR3 is 13 residues. Trimming took off 0 bases at V and 8 bases at J, with 10 bases between the two ends. The germline CDR1 and CDR2 sequences are GTSNPN and SVGIG (reference sequence). CDR3 loop: CAWSVYSREKLFF. The sequenced CDR3 bases are TGTGCCTGGAGTGTATATTCGAGGGAAAAA. Looking up the rest from reference TRBV30 and TRBJ1-4 gives the full variable domain: SQTIHQWPATLVQPVGSPLSLECTVEGTSNPNLYWYRQAAGRGLQLLFYSVGIGQISSEVPQNLSASRPQDRQFILSSKKLLLSDSGFYLCAWSVYSREKLFFGSGTQLSVL.

This clone showed up many times. The CDR3 extends 3 residues past the end of the read, so its final part is completed from the germline J gene. The chain uses TRBV5-4 and TRBJ1-2; D is unresolved. The CDR3 spans 13 residues. Germline V gene sequence: CDR1 SGHNT, CDR2 YYREEE (reference sequence). The V gene lost 6 bases and the J gene lost 5 bases, with 14 bases spanning the gap. The CDR3 is CASTIGSEYGYTF. The sequenced part of the CDR3 DNA is TGTGCCAGCACCATAGGGTCGGAGTATGGC.

Many counts were recorded for this clone. The read terminates 3 residues before the CDR3 end, so the remaining end is supplied by the germline J gene. The chain has TRBV19 and TRBJ2-4; 7 nucleotides align to TRBD1. CDR1 LNHDA and CDR2 SQIVND come from the germline V gene (reference sequence). The CDR3 has 13 residues. The part of the CDR3 DNA that was read is TGTGCCAGTAGTAGTGGAACAGGGGTAAAT. It translates to CASSSGTGVN. The whole CDR3 sequence is CASSSGTGVNQYF.

This clone was recorded many times. The CDR3 extends 3 residues past the end of the read, so its final part is completed from the germline J gene. The V gene is TRBV20-1, the J gene TRBJ1-5; 7 nucleotides align to TRBD1. Germline CDR1 is DFQATT and CDR2 is SNEGSKA (reference sequence). Trimming at V came to 1 base and at J to 7 bases, leaving 13 bases not matched to a gene. This CDR3 is built from 16 residues. CDR3 protein: CSARAVRAGGGQPQHF. The DNA read from the CDR3 is TGCAGTGCTAGAGCTGTGCGGGCAGGGGGTGGGCAGCCC.

There are many counts of this clone. The read halts 3 residues ahead of the CDR3 end, with the missing end drawn from the germline J gene. V usage is TRBV2 and J usage is TRBJ2-3, with TRBD1 identical over 11 bases. This CDR3 has 14 amino acids. The J segment lost 6 bases and the V segment lost 6 bases, leaving 5 bases of the junction unmatched. Germline CDR1 SNHLY, CDR2 FYNNEI. The sequenced part of the CDR3 DNA is TGTGCCAGCAGGGGGGACAGGGGGTCCGATACG. Encoded protein: CASRGDRGSDT. The whole CDR3 is CASRGDRGSDTQYF.

This clone occurred many times. The read comes to an end 3 residues before the CDR3 does, leaving the germline J gene to fill in the end. The chain uses TRBV7-2 and TRBJ1-2; D uncertain. V was shortened by 0 bases and J by 4 bases, with 6 bases between the two germline ends. Per germline, CDR1 SGHTA and CDR2 FQGNSA. This CDR3 is 13 amino acids long. Partial CDR3 DNA: TGTGCCAGCAGCTTAGCGCAGGTCTATGGC. Protein: CASSLAQVYG. The whole CDR3 is CASSLAQVYGYTF.

At least ten counts were recorded for this clone. The read halts 3 residues ahead of the CDR3 end, with the missing end drawn from the germline J gene. The genes are TRBV6-2 or TRBV6-3 and TRBJ1-5, with a possible D match to TRBD1 (6 bases). Germline V CDR1 and CDR2: MNHEY, SVGEGT. This CDR3 comprises 17 residues. V was cut by 2 bases and J by 0 bases, with 14 bases left in between. The CDR3 is CASSYPGHTYSNQPQHF. The DNA read from the CDR3 is TGTGCCAGCAGTTACCCGGGACACACGTATAGCAATCAGCCC.

This clone was found a few times. CDR3 DNA, as far as it was read: TGTGCCAGCTCACCAAGTTTTCGGGACAGGGGG. Its protein product is CASSPSFRDRG. The full CDR3 sequence reads CASSPSFRDRGLFF. The chain has TRBV18 and TRBJ2-2, with TRBD1 identical over 10 bases. The read is 3 residues too short to cover the CDR3 end, so that end is filled in from the germline J gene. The CDR3 runs to 14 residues. Germline CDR1 reads KGHSH; CDR2 reads LQKENI.

This clone was detected many times. The observed sequence ends 3 residues before the CDR3 terminus, with the missing tail filled in from the germline J gene. This chain joins TRBV6-2 or TRBV6-3 and TRBJ2-3; tentatively, D is TRBD2 (6 bases). V was cut by 8 bases and J by 6 bases, with 18 bases left in between. Germline loops: CDR1 MNHEY, CDR2 SVGEGT. This CDR3 comprises 14 residues. CDR3 residues: CASSRPAGLDTQYF. The part of the CDR3 DNA that was read is TGTGCCAGCTCACGCCCCGCGGGGTTGGATACG.

This clone was observed many times. Read sequence stops 3 residues before the CDR3 end, and the germline J gene provides the missing end. This chain connects TRBV7-8 to TRBJ2-1; 8 bases line up with TRBD2. The CDR3 sequence is 14 residues long. The germline gives CDR1 SGHVS, CDR2 FQNEAQ. V dropped 5 bases and J dropped 0; count of bases not matched to a gene: 0. The sequenced part of the CDR3 DNA is TGTGCCAGCAGCAGCGGGAGCTCCTACAATGAG. Amino acid sequence: CASSSGSSYNE. The whole CDR3 sequence is CASSSGSSYNEQFF.

This clone was detected many times. The missing CDR3 end, 3 residues past where the read stops, is filled in from the germline J gene. The chain is built from TRBV20-1 and TRBJ1-5, with D perhaps matching TRBD1 (6 bases). This CDR3 region has 12 residues. Germline CDR1 reads DFQATT; CDR2 reads SNEGSKA (reference sequence). Deletions cut 2 bases from V and 6 bases from J, with 8 bases between. CDR3 DNA, as far as it was read: TGCAGTGCTAGAAGGGGGGGTCAGCCC. It is translated as CSARRGGQP. The full CDR3 reads CSARRGGQPQHF.

This clone was counted many times. The CDR3 goes on 3 residues after the read ends, and that part is filled in from the germline J gene. The chain carries TRBV7-9 and TRBJ2-2; D gene uncertain. This CDR3 is 12 amino acids long. The V end lost 0 bases, the J end lost 9 bases, and 5 bases lay between the germline ends. The germline V gene encodes CDR1 SEHNR and CDR2 FQNEAQ (reference sequence). Here the CDR3 reads CASSLAAWELFF. Partial CDR3 DNA: TGTGCCAGCAGCTTAGCGGCCTGGGAG.

This clone was counted ten times or more. The DNA ends 3 residues before the CDR3 does, and the rest of the CDR3 is filled in from the germline J gene. This chain links TRBV30 with TRBJ1-5; 9 nucleotides line up with TRBD1. V gave up 5 bases and J gave up 6 bases; unmatched junction bases: 8. Germline CDR1 is GTSNPN and CDR2 is SVGIG (reference sequence). The CDR3 runs to 14 residues. The CDR3 spells CAWAWTGDGQPQHF. The DNA read from the CDR3 is TGTGCCTGGGCCTGGACAGGGGATGGTCAGCCC.

This clone has ten or more counts. The CDR3 extends 3 residues past the end of the read, so its final part is completed from the germline J gene. The chain carries TRBV2 and TRBJ1-2; D possibly corresponds to TRBD1 (6 bases). V was shortened by 8 bases and J by 1 base, with 11 bases between the two germline ends. The CDR3 covers 13 residues. In germline, CDR1 is SNHLY, CDR2 FYNNEI. Incomplete CDR3 DNA: TGTGCCAGCCTTATAGGGGGTAACTATGGC. Translating it yields CASLIGGNYG. The entire CDR3 is CASLIGGNYGYTF.

This clone has ten or more counts. The sequenced fragment ends 3 residues before the CDR3 boundary, so the rest is inferred from the germline J gene. This sequence joins TRBV29-1 and TRBJ2-1; TRBD2 aligns across 10 bases. V was pared by 6 bases and J by 2 bases, with 13 bases of the junction left unmatched. This CDR3 contains 17 residues. Germline-derived CDR1 and CDR2 are SQVTM and ANQGSEA. The CDR3 region is CSVGGASGGGTYNEQFF. CDR3 DNA (partial): TGCAGCGTCGGTGGGGCCAGCGGGGGGGGTACCTACAATGAG.

Worth noting for this clone: The sequenced fragment ends 3 residues before the CDR3 boundary, so the rest is inferred from the germline J gene. The chain couples TRBV13 to TRBJ1-4; D possibly corresponds to TRBD1 (5 bases). Germline-derived CDR1 and CDR2 are PRHDT and FYEKMQ (reference sequence). This CDR3 comprises 15 residues. V lost 2 bases to trimming and J lost 3 bases, with 10 bases between them. The CDR3 DNA, read in part, is TGTGCCAGCAGCTTATCGGAAGGGGCTAATGAAAAA. This gives the protein CASSLSEGANEK. The whole CDR3 region reads CASSLSEGANEKLFF.

This clone was seen many times. Read sequence stops 3 residues before the CDR3 end, and the germline J gene provides the missing end. J is TRBJ2-7 and V is TRBV19, with no clear D. The CDR3 length is 12 residues. Germline V CDR1 and CDR2: LNHDA, SQIVND (reference sequence). V was trimmed by 5 bases and J by 5 bases, leaving 10 bases between them. This CDR3 reads CASSFRNNEQYF. The sequenced CDR3 bases are TGTGCCAGTAGTTTCCGTAACAACGAG.

A word on this clone: The read falls 3 residues short of the CDR3 end, and the missing part is taken from the germline J gene. The gene calls are TRBV20-1 and TRBJ1-6; TRBD1 agrees at 9 bases. Trimming cost V 7 bases and J 1 base; bases outside gene matches: 5. From germline, CDR1 is DFQATT and CDR2 SNEGSKA (reference sequence). The CDR3 length is 15 residues. The CDR3 bases that were read are TGCAGTGGAAGGACAGGGGCGTCCTATAATTCACCC. It encodes CSGRTGASYNSP. The CDR3 as a whole reads CSGRTGASYNSPLHF.

In this sample, this clone turned up many times. The read ends 3 residues before the CDR3 terminus; that terminus is restored from the germline J gene. The same CDR3 also results from other DNA sequences found in this sample. This chain connects TRBV7-2 to TRBJ1-1; no clear D gene. Germline-derived CDR1 and CDR2 are SGHTA and FQGNSA. Trimming cost V 1 base and J 1 base, with 4 bases left between them. The CDR3 is 13 residues long. The CDR3 bases that were read are TGTGCCAGCAGCTTAGGGCAGAACACTGAA. Protein: CASSLGQNTE. The whole CDR3 protein is CASSLGQNTEAFF.

This clone was counted at least ten times. The read is 3 residues too short to cover the CDR3 end, so that end is filled in from the germline J gene. The chain recombines TRBV5-1 with TRBJ2-1; 9 bases are shared with TRBD1. The CDR3 is 15 amino acids. The germline V gene encodes CDR1 SGHRS and CDR2 YFSETQ. With 1 base clipped from V and 2 bases from J, the junction kept 1 base outside the gene matches. CDR3 protein: CASSLRTGAYNEQFF. The part of the CDR3 DNA that was read is TGCGCCAGCAGCTTGAGGACAGGGGCCTACAATGAG.

This clone was picked up many times. Read coverage stops 3 residues before the CDR3 terminus; the germline J gene supplies the remainder. This chain connects TRBV3-1 (or the pseudogene TRBV3-2) to TRBJ1-1, with a possible D match to TRBD1 (5 bases). CDR1 is LGHDT, CDR2 YNNKEL, per germline (reference sequence). The CDR3 has 12 amino acids. Between the trimmed V and J ends, which lost 3 bases and 5 bases, there was a span of 7 bases. The CDR3 reads CASSHEGTEAFF. The covered CDR3 bases are TGTGCCAGCAGCCATGAGGGGACTGAA.

This clone was seen repeatedly, ten times or more. The CDR3 end lies 3 residues beyond the end of the read and is filled in from the germline J gene. The chain employs TRBV18 and TRBJ1-2; D is ambiguous. V lost 2 bases, J lost 4 bases, and 11 bases lay in between. This CDR3 is 14 amino acids long. Germline V gene lookup returns CDR1 KGHSH and CDR2 LQKENI. The CDR3 sequence is CASSPEGGFYGYTF. CDR3 DNA, as far as it was read: TGTGCCAGCTCACCAGAGGGTGGCTTCTATGGC.

This clone was seen at least ten times. The CDR3 extends 3 residues past the end of the read, so its final part is completed from the germline J gene. The J gene is TRBJ2-1, the V gene TRBV12-3 or TRBV12-4; tentatively, D is TRBD1 (5 bases). This CDR3 is built from 14 residues. Trimming cost V 8 bases and J 2 bases, with 13 bases left between them. The covered CDR3 bases are TGTGCCAGCCGACAGACCGACACCTACAATGAG. Translated, it gives CASRQTDTYNE. In full, the CDR3 reads CASRQTDTYNEQFF.

This clone was seen many times. Read sequence stops 3 residues before the CDR3 end, and the germline J gene provides the missing end. The chain recombines TRBV20-1 with TRBJ1-5, with a tentative D call TRBD1 (5 bases). This CDR3 is 17 amino acids long. The germline gives CDR1 DFQATT, CDR2 SNEGSKA (reference sequence). Trimming took off 0 bases at V and 5 bases at J, with 20 bases between the two ends. The covered CDR3 bases are TGCAGTGCTAGAGATCCTAGGAGGCCAGGGATGGATCAGCCC. It yields the protein CSARDPRRPGMDQP. The whole CDR3 reads CSARDPRRPGMDQPQHF.

This clone was observed many times. Sequencing ends 3 residues short of the CDR3 end; the germline J gene provides the rest. The chain has TRBV10-3 and TRBJ2-1; 11 bases map to TRBD1. The germline V gene has CDR1 ENHRY and CDR2 SYGVKD. The length of the CDR3 is 15 residues. V gave up 6 bases and J gave up 8 bases; unmatched junction bases: 9. The CDR3 sequence is CAIRYRDRGVDEQFF. The covered CDR3 bases are TGTGCCATCAGATACCGGGACAGGGGGGTGGATGAG.

This clone was counted many times. CDR3 bases read: TGTGCCATCAAAGGTGCAGGGGGCTATACTGAA. It codes for CAIKGAGGYTE. The CDR3 reads in full as CAIKGAGGYTEAFF. The chain is built from TRBV10-3 and TRBJ1-1; the match to TRBD1 covers 8 bases. The read comes to an end 3 residues before the CDR3 does, leaving the germline J gene to fill in the end. Germline V gene sequence: CDR1 ENHRY, CDR2 SYGVKD. This CDR3 contains 14 residues. The V gene end was trimmed by 7 bases and the J gene end by 5 bases; junction bases not matched to a gene: 9.

In its sample, this clone was seen many times. Read sequence stops 3 residues before the CDR3 end, and the germline J gene provides the missing end. The V gene is TRBV19, the J gene TRBJ2-5; TRBD1 agrees at 7 bases. The ends lost 3 bases at V and 1 base at J; junction bases unmatched: 5. The CDR3 length is 15 residues. The germline V gene has CDR1 LNHDA and CDR2 SQIVND (reference sequence). The sequenced CDR3 bases are TGTGCCAGTAGTATCGGACAGGTACCCCAAGAGACC. This sequence encodes CASSIGQVPQET. The whole CDR3 sequence is CASSIGQVPQETQYF.